This T cell receptor beta chain emerged from a study of T cells in localized non-small cell lung cancer. Libraries were prepared by immunoSEQ multiplex PCR; TCRdb keeps only in-frame clonotypes and omits some of them. This table holds fewer than 12,000 clones, under 55% found once. The CDR3 spans 14 residues. Between the trimmed V and J ends, which lost 6 bases and 4 bases, there was a span of 15 bases. The germline V gene has CDR1 MDHEN and CDR2 SYDVKM. The sequencing here drew on lymph node tissue, taken before any cancer treatment. The chain is built from TRBV28 and TRBJ1-1; D not certain. The receptor was derived from a woman aged 40-70 years with stage II squamous cell lung carcinoma. CDR3 DNA sequence: TGTGCCAGCAGAACCCGGACTCCTGGCACTGAAGCTTTCTTT. Translated, it gives CASRTRTPGTEAFF.